What follows is one T cell receptor beta chain and its context. V shed 4 bases and J 4 bases; nucleotides not matched to a gene: 6. The CDR3 sequence is 15 residues long. From germline, CDR1 is SGDLS and CDR2 YYNGEE. The source of the sample is a study of blood T cell repertoires in COVID-19. The wider study: PBMCs, B-cell-depleted T cells, or T cells provided the cDNA or gDNA that made up the material.

Under the authors' procedure: Amplifying reference gene primers gave estimates of nucleated cell counts. This table comes from immunoSEQ multiplex PCR, and its TCRdb copy is limited to in-frame clones, with some not included. D and trimming were read from the DNA, whereas the V and J calls and clone size are those reported in that table. The data contain some 130,000 clones, approximately 78% of them seen just once; the ten biggest clones take up 5% to 6.5%. Self-reported history from a screening survey and questionnaire set each donor's cohort. Donors in Cohort 3 who had recovered were those with two negative PCRs, healthcare professional clearance, or resolution of their symptoms.

The genes are TRBV9 and TRBJ2-1; TRBD1 aligns across 9 bases. The sample consisted of PBMCs or T cells enriched from blood (not recorded which). The origin of this receptor is a woman aged 50 to 65 who had recovered from COVID-19. CDR3 sequence (DNA): TGTGCCAGCAGCATAAGGACAGGGGCATACAATGAGCAGTTCTTC. This codes for CASSIRTGAYNEQFF.